The 23 T cell receptor beta chains reported below all come from one sample, sequenced in a study of shared clonotypes between healthy human individuals. Clones were read by immunoSEQ multiplex PCR, and TCRdb kept only the in-frame ones, dropping some. This sample yields 2.3 million or so clones, of which more than 80% are seen a single time; 0.35% to 0.5% belongs to the top ten. The sample comprised naive CD4+ T cells from PBMCs. Subset reported: CD45RA+ positively selected. These receptors all stem from a man aged 18-30 years in good health. Some clones in this sample may be carry-over from other donors' samples.

The J gene is TRBJ1-1, the V gene TRBV7-6; weak D call: TRBD1 (6 bases). The CDR3 totals 14 residues. Germline V CDR1 and CDR2: SGHVS, FNYEAQ. Trimming cost V 1 base and J 0 bases, with 6 bases left between them. CDR3 nucleotides: TGTGCCAGCAGCTTAGGGGACATGAACACTGAAGCTTTCTTT. This sequence encodes CASSLGDMNTEAFF. The variable domain in full, with the rest retrieved from reference TRBV7-6 and TRBJ1-1, is GAGVSQSPRYKVTKRGQDVALRCDPISGHVSLYWYRQALGQGPEFLTYFNYEAQQDKSGLPNDRFSAERPEGSISTLTIQRTEQRDSAMYRCASSLGDMNTEAFFGQGTRLTVV.

The V and J genes are TRBV11-3 and TRBJ2-1; no clear D. With 5 bases removed from V and 0 bases from J, the gap between germline ends came to 11 bases. Germline-derived CDR1 and CDR2 are SGHNT and YENEEA. The CDR3 is 15 amino acids. CDR3 sequence: CASSPRPYSYNEQFF. Written as DNA, the CDR3 is TGTGCCAGCAGCCCCCGACCGTACTCCTACAATGAGCAGTTCTTC.

On this clone itself: At the DNA level, this CDR3 is encoded by other sequences in the same sample as well. The genes are TRBV5-1 and TRBJ1-4; 7 bases match TRBD1. The junction had 7 bases not matched to a gene; V was cut back by 0 bases and J by 8 bases. The germline gives CDR1 SGHRS, CDR2 YFSETQ. The CDR3 length is 15 residues. The CDR3 DNA reads as TGCGCCAGCAGCTTGGACGGGCAGGGGGGCGAAAAACTGTTTTTT. As protein: CASSLDGQGGEKLFF.

The chain is built from TRBV4-1 and TRBJ1-4; 8 nucleotides agree with TRBD1. After removal of 3 bases from V and 8 bases from J, the junction contained 11 bases not matched to a gene. The CDR3 is 16 residues long. Germline V gene sequence: CDR1 MGHRA, CDR2 YSYEKL. CDR3 sequence: CASSHAGQGGREKLFF. DNA of the CDR3: TGCGCCAGCAGCCATGCTGGACAGGGTGGAAGAGAAAAACTGTTTTTT.

The chain uses TRBV14 and TRBJ1-1; unclear D gene. Trimming pared 0 bases from V and 1 base from J, leaving 9 bases between. In germline, CDR1 is SGHDN, CDR2 FVKESK. The CDR3 consists of 15 residues. CDR3 region: CASSQERIGNTEAFF. The CDR3 DNA is TGTGCCAGCAGCCAAGAAAGGATTGGGAACACTGAAGCTTTCTTT.

The V and J genes are TRBV4-2 and TRBJ2-1; D not certain. CDR1 is LGHNA and CDR2 is YNFKEQ in the germline V gene. With 6 bases removed from V and 10 bases from J, the gap between germline ends came to 7 bases. The CDR3 contains 10 residues. CDR3 coding DNA: TGTGCCAGCAGGGGTCGGGAGCAGTTCTTC. Its translation is CASRGREQFF.

The chain recombines TRBV7-3 with TRBJ2-7; D unclear. Trimming shortened V by 2 bases and J by 0 bases, and 8 bases separated the two germline ends. Germline values: CDR1 SGHTA, CDR2 FQGTGA. The CDR3 totals 14 residues. CDR3 nucleotides: TGTGCCAGCAGCTTATACAGAACCTCCTACGAGCAGTACTTC. Translation gives CASSLYRTSYEQYF.

The chain couples TRBV28 to TRBJ2-1, with D unclear. Trimming cost V 0 bases and J 5 bases, with 8 bases left between them. Germline CDR1 is MDHEN and CDR2 is SYDVKM. The CDR3 contains 14 residues. The CDR3 loop reads CASSLWDVDNEQFF. In DNA, the CDR3 is TGTGCCAGCAGTTTATGGGACGTCGACAATGAGCAGTTCTTC.

CDR3 DNA sequence: TGTGCCAGCAGCGTAGATTCATACTCTGGAAACACCATATATTTT. It is translated as CASSVDSYSGNTIYF. The chain has TRBV9 and TRBJ1-3, with D unclear. There are 15 residues in the CDR3. Germline V gene lookup returns CDR1 SGDLS and CDR2 YYNGEE. The V gene lost 0 bases and the J gene lost 0 bases, with 7 bases spanning the gap.

The genes are TRBV5-1 and TRBJ2-1; 14 bases line up with TRBD2. The CDR3 covers 17 residues. Unmatched junction bases numbered 9, after V lost 4 bases and J lost 6 bases. CDR1 SGHRS and CDR2 YFSETQ come from the germline V gene. CDR3 protein: CASSPRLAGGPRNEQFF. The CDR3 DNA reads TGCGCCAGCAGCCCTAGACTAGCGGGAGGGCCCCGCAATGAGCAGTTCTTC.

The gene calls are TRBV2 and TRBJ1-1; 7 bases match TRBD1. The germline gives CDR1 SNHLY, CDR2 FYNNEI. The CDR3 length is 15 residues. Germline trimming cut 5 bases from V and 4 bases from J; bases unmatched to any gene: 10. In nucleotides, the CDR3 is TGTGCCAGCAGTCCGTGGGCCCAGGGGGGCACTGAAGCTTTCTTT. This sequence encodes CASSPWAQGGTEAFF.

The chain joins TRBV6-5 to TRBJ2-5; weak D call: TRBD2 (5 bases). CDR1 is MNHEY, CDR2 SVGAGI, per germline. The CDR3 loop spans 14 amino acids. V dropped 0 bases and J dropped 5 bases, with 10 bases sitting between them. This chain's CDR3 is CASSYSRASETQYF. In DNA form, the CDR3 reads TGTGCCAGCAGTTACTCGAGGGCGAGTGAGACCCAGTACTTC.

This clone showed up just once. The J gene is TRBJ2-5, the V gene TRBV14; 7 bases line up with TRBD1. The junction had 12 bases not matched to a gene; V was cut back by 1 base and J by 7 bases. The CDR3 is 16 amino acids. Per the germline V gene, CDR1 is SGHDN and CDR2 is FVKESK. The DNA for the CDR3 is TGTGCCAGCAGCCAAGCCGGGATCGGGACAGCCTCGACCCAGTACTTC. It translates to CASSQAGIGTASTQYF. The full variable domain, rest sourced from reference TRBV14 and TRBJ2-5, is EAGVTQFPSHSVIEKGQTVTLRCDPISGHDNLYWYRRVMGKEIKFLLHFVKESKQDESGMPNNRFLAERTGGTYSTLKVQPAELEDSGVYFCASSQAGIGTASTQYFGPGTRLLVL.

V gene TRBV4-1 combines with J gene TRBJ2-3; TRBD2 agrees at 7 bases. After removal of 3 bases from V and 4 bases from J, the junction contained 13 bases not matched to a gene. This CDR3 spans 17 amino acids. Germline values: CDR1 MGHRA, CDR2 YSYEKL. CDR3 in DNA: TGCGCCAGCAGCCAGAGTAACCACGGACTAGGAGCAGATACGCAGTATTTT. Its protein is CASSQSNHGLGADTQYF.

Of note for this clone: Other DNA sequences within the sample encode an identical CDR3. The chain has TRBV28 and TRBJ2-1, with D maybe TRBD2 (6 bases). This CDR3 comprises 15 residues. Germline values: CDR1 MDHEN, CDR2 SYDVKM. V was trimmed by 6 bases and J by 1 base, leaving 13 bases between them. The CDR3 coding sequence is TGTGCCAGCAGCCCTGCGGGGTTGTCCTACAATGAGCAGTTCTTC. Protein sequence: CASSPAGLSYNEQFF.

The chain uses TRBV2 and TRBJ1-4; a possible D gene is TRBD1 (5 bases). In germline, CDR1 is SNHLY, CDR2 FYNNEI. V lost 4 bases to trimming and J lost 8 bases, with 11 bases between them. The CDR3 spans 13 residues. The CDR3 loop is CASSGRGKEKLFF. CDR3 DNA: TGTGCCAGCAGTGGCCGGGGGAAGGAAAAACTGTTTTTT.

V is TRBV5-1 and J is TRBJ2-6; the match to TRBD1 covers 12 bases. The CDR3 totals 20 residues. Germline CDR1 and CDR2: SGHRS and YFSETQ. Trimming cost V 1 base and J 2 bases; bases outside gene matches: 10. This chain's CDR3 is CASSLIRGQGAVAGANVLTF. As DNA, the CDR3 is TGCGCCAGCAGCTTGATTAGGGGACAGGGGGCGGTTGCTGGGGCCAACGTCCTGACTTTC.

The rearrangement links TRBV11-2 to TRBJ2-2; TRBD2 might be the D (5 bases). Germline-derived CDR1 and CDR2 are SGHAT and FQNNGV. V lost 3 bases and J lost 4, with 12 bases in between. The CDR3 totals 15 residues. In nucleotides, the CDR3 is TGTGCCAGCAGCTTGGTGGGAGCCGCCACCGGGGAGCTGTTTTTT. Its translation: CASSLVGAATGELFF.

With regard to this clone: Other DNA sequences in this sample translate to the same CDR3. The chain couples TRBV4-3 to TRBJ2-3; D gene ambiguous. The CDR3 covers 13 residues. Germline-derived CDR1 and CDR2 are LGHNA and YSLEER. Trimming cost V 1 base and J 3 bases, with 5 bases left between them. CDR3 loop: CASSQGRTDTQYF. For the CDR3, the DNA is TGCGCCAGCAGCCAAGGGAGAACAGATACGCAGTATTTT.

The J gene is TRBJ2-5, the V gene TRBV5-1, with 13 positions matching TRBD2. CDR1 is SGHRS and CDR2 is YFSETQ in the germline V gene. The CDR3 covers 16 residues. The V and J ends lost 4 bases and 4 bases, in that order; junction bases with no gene match: 7. The DNA of the CDR3 is TGCGCCAGCAGCGCAGGACTAGCGGGAGAGGGAGAGACCCAGTACTTC. Amino acids: CASSAGLAGEGETQYF.

V is TRBV5-1 and J is TRBJ2-7, with D uncertain. The ends were cut back, 4 bases at V and 4 bases at J, with 15 bases in the middle. The CDR3 is made up of 14 amino acids. The germline V gene has CDR1 SGHRS and CDR2 YFSETQ. The CDR3 DNA is TGCGCCAGCAGCATAGGGTTGGGAAATTACGAGCAGTACTTC. As protein: CASSIGLGNYEQYF. The whole variable domain, remainder taken from reference TRBV5-1 and TRBJ2-7, is KAGVTQTPRYLIKTRGQQVTLSCSPISGHRSVSWYQQTPGQGLQFLFEYFSETQRNKGNFPGRFSGRQFSNSRSEMNVSTLELGDSALYLCASSIGLGNYEQYFGPGTRLTVT.

The V call is TRBV29-1, the J call TRBJ1-1; 7 bases are a match to TRBD1. This CDR3 has 14 residues. Germline-derived CDR1 and CDR2 are SQVTM and ANQGSEA. Trimming cost V 4 bases and J 2 bases; bases outside gene matches: 7. CDR3: CSVGRAGGNTEAFF. DNA for the CDR3: TGCAGCGTTGGCCGCGCAGGGGGAAACACTGAAGCTTTCTTT.

This clone occurred once. The gene calls are TRBV18 and TRBJ2-3; D gene uncertain. CDR3 length: 16 amino acids. The V and J ends lost 4 bases and 1 base respectively, with 15 bases between them. Germline V lookup: CDR1 KGHSH, CDR2 LQKENI. The chain's CDR3 is CASSQSRGRGTDTQYF. DNA of the CDR3: TGTGCCAGCTCACAGAGTCGCGGTCGCGGCACAGATACGCAGTATTTT.